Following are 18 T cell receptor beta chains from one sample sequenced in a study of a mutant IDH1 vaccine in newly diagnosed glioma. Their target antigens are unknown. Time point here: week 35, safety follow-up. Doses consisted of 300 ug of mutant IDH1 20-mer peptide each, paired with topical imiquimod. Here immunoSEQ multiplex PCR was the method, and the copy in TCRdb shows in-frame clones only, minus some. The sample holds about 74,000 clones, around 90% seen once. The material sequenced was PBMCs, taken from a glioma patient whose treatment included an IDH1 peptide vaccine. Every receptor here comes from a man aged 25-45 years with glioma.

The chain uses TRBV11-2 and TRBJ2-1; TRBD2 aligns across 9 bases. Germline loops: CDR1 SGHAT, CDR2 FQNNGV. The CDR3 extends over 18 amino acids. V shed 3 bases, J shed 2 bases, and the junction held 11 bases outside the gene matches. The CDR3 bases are TGTGCCAGCAGCTTTTACCCGAGGCGGGAGGGGACCTACAATGAGCAGTTCTTC. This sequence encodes CASSFYPRREGTYNEQFF.

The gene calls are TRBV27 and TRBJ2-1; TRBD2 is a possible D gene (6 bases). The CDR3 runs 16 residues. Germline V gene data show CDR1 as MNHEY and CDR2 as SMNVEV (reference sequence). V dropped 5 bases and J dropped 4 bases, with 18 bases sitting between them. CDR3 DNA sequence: TGTGCCAGCAGTATCCTCTTAGCGGAAGGTTACAATGAGCAGTTCTTC. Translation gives CASSILLAEGYNEQFF.

As DNA, the CDR3 is TGTGCCAGCAGCCCCGGACTGAAAAATGAGCAGTTCTTC. This translates into CASSPGLKNEQFF. This sequence joins TRBV5-6 and TRBJ2-1; perhaps TRBD2 as D (5 bases). The CDR3 runs 13 residues. Deletions cut 4 bases from V and 7 bases from J, with 12 bases between. The germline CDR1 and CDR2 sequences are SGHDT and YYEEEE.

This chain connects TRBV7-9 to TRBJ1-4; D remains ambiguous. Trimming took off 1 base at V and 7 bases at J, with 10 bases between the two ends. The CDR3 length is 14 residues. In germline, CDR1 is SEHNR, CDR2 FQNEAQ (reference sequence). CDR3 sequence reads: CASSLGGRTEKLFF. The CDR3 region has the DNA TGTGCCAGCAGCTTAGGTGGTCGGACTGAAAAACTGTTTTTT. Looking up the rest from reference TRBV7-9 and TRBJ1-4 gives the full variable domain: DTGVSQNPRHKITKRGQNVTFRCDPISEHNRLYWYRQTLGQGPEFLTYFQNEAQLEKSRLLSDRFSAERPKGSFSTLEIQRTEQGDSAMYLCASSLGGRTEKLFFGSGTQLSVL.

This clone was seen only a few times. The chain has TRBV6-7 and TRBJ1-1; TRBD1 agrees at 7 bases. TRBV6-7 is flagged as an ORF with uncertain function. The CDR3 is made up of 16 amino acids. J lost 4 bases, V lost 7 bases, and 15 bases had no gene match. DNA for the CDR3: TGTGCCAGCACTTTATGTCAATGGGACAGAGCCACTGAAGCTTTCTTT. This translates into CASTLCQWDRATEAFF.

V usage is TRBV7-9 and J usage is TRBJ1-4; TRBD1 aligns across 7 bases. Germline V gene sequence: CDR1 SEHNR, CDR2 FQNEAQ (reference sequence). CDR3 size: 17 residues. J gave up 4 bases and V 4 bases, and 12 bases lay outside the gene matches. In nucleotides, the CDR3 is TGTGCCAGCAGCTCCCCACCTTGGACAGGAATTAATGAAAAACTGTTTTTT. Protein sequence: CASSSPPWTGINEKLFF.

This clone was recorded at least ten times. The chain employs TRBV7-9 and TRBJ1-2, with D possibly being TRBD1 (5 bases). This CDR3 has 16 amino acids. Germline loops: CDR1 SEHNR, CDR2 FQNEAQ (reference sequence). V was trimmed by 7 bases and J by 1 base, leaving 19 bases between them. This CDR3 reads CASTPAGFVLNYGYTF. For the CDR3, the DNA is TGTGCCAGCACCCCCGCAGGGTTCGTCCTTAACTATGGCTACACCTTC.

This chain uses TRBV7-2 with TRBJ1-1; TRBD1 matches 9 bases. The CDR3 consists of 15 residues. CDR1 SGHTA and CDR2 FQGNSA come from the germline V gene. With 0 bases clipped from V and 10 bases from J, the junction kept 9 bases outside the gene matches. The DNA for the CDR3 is TGTGCCAGCAGCTTAGCCTCACTCGACAGGGGGGTAGCTTTCTTT. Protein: CASSLASLDRGVAFF.

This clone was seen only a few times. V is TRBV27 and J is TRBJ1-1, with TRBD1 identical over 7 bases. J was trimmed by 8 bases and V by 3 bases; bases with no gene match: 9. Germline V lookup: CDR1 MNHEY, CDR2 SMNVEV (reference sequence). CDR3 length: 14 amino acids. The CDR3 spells CASSFTGARNEAFF. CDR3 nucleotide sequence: TGTGCCAGCAGTTTTACAGGGGCGAGAAACGAAGCTTTCTTT.

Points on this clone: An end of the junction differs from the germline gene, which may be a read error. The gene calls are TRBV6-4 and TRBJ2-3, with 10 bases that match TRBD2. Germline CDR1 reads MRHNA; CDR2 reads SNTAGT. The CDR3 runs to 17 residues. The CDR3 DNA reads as TGTGCCAGCAGTGGCCCCAGGGACTCAGAGGAGCGGGGGGGCCGGTCCTTT. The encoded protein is CASSGPRDSEERGGRSF.

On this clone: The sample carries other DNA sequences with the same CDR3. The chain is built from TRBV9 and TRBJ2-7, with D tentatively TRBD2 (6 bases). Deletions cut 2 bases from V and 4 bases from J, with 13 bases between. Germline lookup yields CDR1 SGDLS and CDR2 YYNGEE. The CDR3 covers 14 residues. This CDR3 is CASSVGGTPYEQYF. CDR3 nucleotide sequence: TGTGCCAGCAGCGTTGGAGGGACTCCTTACGAGCAGTACTTC.

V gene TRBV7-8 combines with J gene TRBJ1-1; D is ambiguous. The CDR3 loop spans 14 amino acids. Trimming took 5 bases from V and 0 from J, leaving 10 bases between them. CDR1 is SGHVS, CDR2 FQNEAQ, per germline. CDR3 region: CASSPPLMNTEAFF. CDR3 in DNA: TGTGCCAGCAGCCCGCCCCTGATGAACACTGAAGCTTTCTTT.

CDR3 residues: CAGREGYGYTF. The CDR3 coding sequence is TGTGCGGGCAGGGAAGGCTATGGCTACACCTTC. The rearrangement joins TRBV30 to TRBJ1-2, with D possibly matching TRBD1 (5 bases). This CDR3 spans 11 amino acids. Germline lookup yields CDR1 GTSNPN and CDR2 SVGIG (reference sequence). The full variable domain, rest sourced from reference TRBV30 and TRBJ1-2, is SQTIHQWPATLVQPVGSPLSLECTVEGTSNPNLYWYRQAAGRGLQLLFYSVGIGQISSEVPQNLSASRPQDRQFILSSKKLLLSDSGFYLCAGREGYGYTFGSGTRLTVV.

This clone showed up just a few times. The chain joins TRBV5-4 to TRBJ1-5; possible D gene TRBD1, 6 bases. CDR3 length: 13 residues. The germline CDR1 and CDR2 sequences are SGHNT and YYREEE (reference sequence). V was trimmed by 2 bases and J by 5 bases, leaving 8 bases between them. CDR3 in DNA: TGTGCCAGCAGCTTAGGGGGGGATCAGCCCCAGCATTTT. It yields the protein CASSLGGDQPQHF.

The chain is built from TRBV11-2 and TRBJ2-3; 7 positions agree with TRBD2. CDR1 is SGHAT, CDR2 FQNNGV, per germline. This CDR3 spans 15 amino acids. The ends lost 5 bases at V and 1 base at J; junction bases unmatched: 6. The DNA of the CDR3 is TGTGCCAGCAGCCCCGGACTAGTTGGCACAGATACGCAGTATTTT. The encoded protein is CASSPGLVGTDTQYF.

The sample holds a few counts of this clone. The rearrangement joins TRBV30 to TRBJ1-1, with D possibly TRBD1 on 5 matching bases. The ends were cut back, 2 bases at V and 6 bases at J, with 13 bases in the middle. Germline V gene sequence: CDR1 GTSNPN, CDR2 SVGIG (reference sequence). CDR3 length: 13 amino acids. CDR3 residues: CAWSRDGGAEAFF. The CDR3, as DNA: TGTGCCTGGAGTCGGGACGGAGGGGCTGAAGCTTTCTTT.

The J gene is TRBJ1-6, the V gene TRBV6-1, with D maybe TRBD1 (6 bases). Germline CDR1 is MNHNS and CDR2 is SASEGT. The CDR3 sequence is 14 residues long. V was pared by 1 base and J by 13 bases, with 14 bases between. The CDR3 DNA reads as TGTGCCAGCAGTGAAGACAGGGTGGTATACCCCCTCCACTTT. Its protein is CASSEDRVVYPLHF.

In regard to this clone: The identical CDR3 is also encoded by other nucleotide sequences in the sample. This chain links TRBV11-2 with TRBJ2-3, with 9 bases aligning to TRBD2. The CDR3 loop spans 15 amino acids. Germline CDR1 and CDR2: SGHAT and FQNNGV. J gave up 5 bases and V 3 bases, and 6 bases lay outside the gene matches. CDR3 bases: TGTGCCAGCAGCTTTTTAGCGGGGGCTGGAGATACGCAGTATTTT. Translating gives CASSFLAGAGDTQYF. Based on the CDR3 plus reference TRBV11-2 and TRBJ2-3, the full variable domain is EAGVAQSPRYKIIEKRQSVAFWCNPISGHATLYWYQQILGQGPKLLIQFQNNGVVDDSQLPKDRFSAERLKGVDSTLKIQPAKLEDSAVYLCASSFLAGAGDTQYFGPGTRLTVL.